Below are 28 T cell receptor beta chains sequenced from a single sample in a study of tumor-infiltrating lymphocytes in primary liver carcinoma. Unsorted whole blood supplied the blood RNA, and germline DNA was isolated too. The investigators made TCR beta cDNA from 500 ng total RNA, using a constant-region primer. Investigators got TCR beta libraries out of three nested multiplex PCR rounds, done with slightly modified ARM-PCR. TRBV1-TRBV30 forward and Cbeta reverse primers drove the first two approximately 10-cycle rounds. TCRdb called the multiplex PCR reads again in MiXCR, with one record for every CDR3 protein. The repertoire holds approximately 320,000 distinct CDR3 sequences, with about three fifths as singletons. Sequencing was performed on peripheral blood. The source is a woman in her 30s with primary liver carcinoma and hepatitis B virus infection.

Notes on this clonotype: One base away lies a much larger clone, so this may be a sequencing read error. Since no conserved phenylalanine or tryptophan closes the CDR3, a read error is the likely cause. The chain joins TRBV29-1 to TRBJ2-1, with D possibly TRBD1 on 5 matching bases. The CDR3 extends over 12 amino acids. Germline V gene data show CDR1 as SQVTM and CDR2 as ANQGSEA. The CDR3 nucleotides read TGCAGCGTTCAAGAGACAGTCAATGAGCAGTTCATC. Translation: CSVQETVNEQFI.

This clonotype was seen repeatedly, ten times or more. The chain links TRBV12-3 or TRBV12-4 to TRBJ1-4; 9 nucleotides line up with TRBD1. The CDR3 runs 14 residues. V shed 5 bases and J 4 bases; nucleotides not matched to a gene: 2. CDR3 sequence: CASSLTGGNEKLFF. Written as DNA, the CDR3 is TGTGCCAGCAGTCTGACAGGGGGTAATGAAAAACTGTTTTTT.

Concerning this clonotype: This clone may be a read error of a much larger clone one base away. Written as DNA, the CDR3 is TGCAGCGTTAAATCCGGGGATGGATATGACTACACCTTC. It codes for CSVKSGDGYDYTF. This chain links TRBV29-1 with TRBJ1-2; D is uncertain. Germline V CDR1 and CDR2: SQVTM, ANQGSEA. The CDR3 totals 13 residues.

To note about this clonotype: A much larger clone lies one base from this, so it may be a read error. This chain uses TRBV7-9 with TRBJ2-4; tentatively, D is TRBD1 or TRBD2 (5 bases each). The CDR3 extends over 18 amino acids. Germline CDR1 SEHNR, CDR2 FQNEAQ (reference sequence). The CDR3 bases are TGTGCCAGCAGCTTAGCTTCCAGGGCCTGGGGAGCCGAAAACATTCAGTACTTC. It codes for CASSLASRAWGAENIQYF.

On this clonotype itself: The conserved final phenylalanine or tryptophan is absent from the CDR3, which likely points to a read error. This rearrangement joins TRBV12-3 or TRBV12-4 to TRBJ1-6; tentatively, D is TRBD1 (5 bases). This CDR3 is built from 15 residues. Between the trimmed V and J ends, which lost 3 bases and 9 bases, there was a span of 15 bases. CDR3 loop: CASSLGYEGSSPLHL. In DNA, the CDR3 is TGTGCCAGCAGTTTGGGGTACGAGGGGAGTTCACCCCTCCACTTA.

This clonotype was recorded at least ten times. The chain recombines TRBV12-3 or TRBV12-4 with TRBJ1-6; tentatively, D is TRBD1 (5 bases). This CDR3 is 15 amino acids long. The V end was cut by 4 bases, the J end by 11 bases, with 18 bases between. CDR3 loop: CASSSRAGTTTPLHF. The CDR3 nucleotides read TGTGCCAGCAGTTCACGGGCAGGGACGACTACACCCCTCCACTTT.

This clonotype was found a few times. A single base separates this from a much larger clone, so it may be a read error. This CDR3 is CNVGVGGSTDTQYF. The CDR3 region has the DNA TGCAACGTGGGAGTGGGCGGTAGCACAGATACGCAGTATTTT. The chain combines TRBV29-1 with TRBJ2-3, with D perhaps TRBD2 (5 bases). Looked up from germline, CDR1 is SQVTM and CDR2 is ANQGSEA. The CDR3 spans 14 residues.

This clonotype came up many times. The CDR3 region has the DNA TGTGCCAGCAGCTTAGTAGTGACTAGCGTCTACAATGAGCAGTTCTTC. Translating gives CASSLVVTSVYNEQFF. The rearrangement links TRBV11-2 to TRBJ2-1, with TRBD2 matching 8 bases. Germline V gene sequence: CDR1 SGHAT, CDR2 FQNNGV. Losses at the gene ends were 1 base for V and 3 bases for J; bases not matched to a gene: 5. CDR3 size: 16 residues.

This clonotype was seen ten or more times. V is TRBV14 and J is TRBJ2-6; D not certain. The V gene lost 5 bases and the J gene lost 1 base, with 6 bases spanning the gap. The CDR3 totals 14 residues. Per germline, CDR1 SGHDN and CDR2 FVKESK. CDR3 nucleotides: TGTGCCAGCAGCAGATCATCTGGGGCCAACGTCCTGACTTTC. Protein sequence: CASSRSSGANVLTF.

The chain uses TRBV6-7 and TRBJ2-3; TRBD2 matches at 7 bases. TRBV6-7 is recorded as an ORF, its role being uncertain. Trimming took 2 bases from V and 4 from J; bases not matched to a gene: 6. This CDR3 comprises 15 residues. CDR3 residues: CASSYGTGGADTQYF. CDR3 DNA: TGTGCCAGCAGTTACGGGACGGGAGGAGCAGATACGCAGTATTTT.

This chain connects TRBV12-3 or TRBV12-4 to TRBJ2-7; 9 nucleotides agree with TRBD1. J lost 2 bases, V lost 3 bases, and 11 bases had no gene match. CDR3 length: 17 residues. Here the CDR3 DNA reads TGTGCCAGCAGTTTCCCCTCGGACAGGGGAACTACCTACGAGCAGTACTTC. The encoded protein is CASSFPSDRGTTYEQYF.

In the case of this clonotype: No conserved phenylalanine or tryptophan ends this CDR3, so it is likely a read error. This rearrangement joins TRBV7-9 to TRBJ1-1; D possibly corresponds to TRBD1 (6 bases). The CDR3 is 14 amino acids. The germline CDR1 and CDR2 sequences are SEHNR and FQNEAQ (reference sequence). Between the trimmed V and J ends, which lost 4 bases and 10 bases, there was a span of 19 bases. CDR3 protein: CASSSQVGGQGAFL. DNA for the CDR3: TGTGCCAGCAGCTCCCAAGTGGGGGGGCAGGGAGCTTTCCTT.

V usage is TRBV10-3 and J usage is TRBJ2-7, with 9 nucleotides matching TRBD2. The germline CDR1 and CDR2 sequences are ENHRY and SYGVKD. The CDR3 totals 13 residues. With 7 bases clipped from V and 4 bases from J, the junction kept 5 bases outside the gene matches. The CDR3 region has the DNA TGTGCCATCAAGGGTAGCGGGAGTTACGAGCAGTACTTC. Amino acid sequence: CAIKGSGSYEQYF.

Note on this clonotype: A junction boundary mismatches the germline segment, possibly from a read error. The chain is built from TRBV6-5 and TRBJ2-2; TRBD2 agrees at 8 bases. Germline V CDR1 and CDR2: MNHEY, SVGAGI. CDR3 length: 14 residues. DNA of the CDR3: TGTGCCAGCAGATTTAGCGGGACGATAGGGGAGCTGTATTTT. This gives the protein CASRFSGTIGELYF.

Details on this clonotype: Possible read error: a much larger clone is one base away. The rearrangement uses TRBV12-3 or TRBV12-4 and TRBJ2-3; D not resolved. This CDR3 contains 11 residues. The CDR3 bases are TGTGCCAGCAGTTTTGCGAATACGCATTATTTT. It translates to CASSFANTHYF.

This chain uses TRBV5-4 with TRBJ1-2, with 7 bases aligning to TRBD1. The CDR3 extends over 14 amino acids. CDR1 and CDR2 (germline): SGHNT, YYREEE (reference sequence). The V segment lost 4 bases and the J segment 1 base; nucleotides outside the gene matches: 4. The CDR3 sequence: CASSKGQLNYGYTF. The CDR3 bases are TGTGCCAGCAGCAAGGGACAGCTTAACTATGGCTACACCTTC.

This chain links TRBV6-2 or TRBV6-3 with TRBJ2-7; D possibly uses TRBD1 or TRBD2 (5 bases each). The CDR3 loop spans 14 amino acids. The V gene lost 6 bases and the J gene lost 1 base, with 13 bases spanning the gap. In germline, CDR1 is MNHEY, CDR2 SVGEGT. This CDR3 is CASRPRAGSYEQYF. The CDR3 DNA follows: TGTGCCAGCAGACCGAGGGCAGGGTCCTACGAGCAGTACTTC.

The rearrangement joins TRBV6-1 to TRBJ1-5; 8 bases match TRBD1. The CDR3 has 17 amino acids. Germline CDR1 is MNHNS and CDR2 is SASEGT. V lost 10 bases to trimming and J lost 0 bases; unmatched junction nucleotides: 14. CDR3: CATLDRVDPGSNQPQHF. CDR3 DNA: TGTGCCACCTTGGACAGGGTCGATCCCGGTAGCAATCAGCCCCAGCATTTT.

This clonotype was counted at least ten times. This chain joins TRBV4-3 and TRBJ2-1; 8 bases are a match to TRBD1. This CDR3 spans 15 amino acids. Germline V lookup: CDR1 LGHNA, CDR2 YSLEER. The V and J ends lost 4 bases and 7 bases, in that order; junction bases with no gene match: 9. CDR3 DNA: TGCGCCAGCAGCCTATTACAGGGGGAACCGAATGAGCAGTTCTTC. Protein sequence: CASSLLQGEPNEQFF.

The rearrangement uses TRBV7-9 and TRBJ2-7; 7 bases agree with TRBD2. There are 16 residues in the CDR3. Per germline, CDR1 SEHNR and CDR2 FQNEAQ (reference sequence). V lost 4 bases and J lost 5; bases outside the gene matches: 14. The CDR3 here is CASSSSAGVSGHEQYF. CDR3 coding DNA: TGTGCCAGCAGCTCCAGCGCGGGGGTATCCGGACACGAGCAGTACTTC.

On this clonotype itself: A clone one base away is much larger, so this may be a read error. The J gene is TRBJ2-5, the V gene TRBV6-5; 8 bases fit TRBD2. Germline CDR1 is MNHEY and CDR2 is SVGAGI. Trimming took 2 bases from V and 1 from J; bases not matched to a gene: 9. The CDR3 runs 17 residues. Here the CDR3 DNA reads TGTGCCAGCAGTTACGCCCGGAGTAGCGGGGCCCAAGAGACCCAGTACTTC. Protein sequence: CASSYARSSGAQETQYF.

About this clonotype: A read error may account for a junction end that differs from germline. The rearrangement links TRBV6-1 to TRBJ2-7; 8 nucleotides line up with TRBD1. Germline values: CDR1 MNHNS, CDR2 SASEGT. The CDR3 sequence is 14 residues long. CDR3: CVSSRDRGYYEQYF. Written as DNA, the CDR3 is TGTGTCAGCAGTCGAGACAGGGGATACTACGAGCAGTACTTC.

The sample holds one count of this clonotype. The chain links TRBV5-4 to TRBJ1-2, with D hard to call. The CDR3 is made up of 13 amino acids. Germline loops: CDR1 SGHNT, CDR2 YYREEE (reference sequence). V lost 4 bases to trimming and J lost 1 base, with 8 bases between them. The CDR3 region is CASSQDNNYGYTF. The CDR3 DNA reads TGTGCCAGCAGCCAAGACAATAACTATGGCTACACCTTC.

This clonotype occurred a few times. This may be a read error: a much more frequent sequence differs by one nucleotide. This likely comes from a read error, as the CDR3 has no conserved phenylalanine or tryptophan at its end. The V gene is TRBV29-1, the J gene TRBJ2-1, with 7 bases aligning to TRBD2. V lost 4 bases, J lost 6 bases, and 9 bases stayed unmatched. Germline assignment: CDR1 SQVTM and CDR2 ANQGSEA. This CDR3 region has 14 residues. DNA for the CDR3: TGCAGCGTTGGGCCGGGAGGATCCCCCAATGAGCAGTTCCTC. This sequence encodes CSVGPGGSPNEQFL.

This clonotype has more than one count but fewer than ten. The CDR3 coding sequence is TGTGCCAGCAGTTATCCACCCCAGGGATTCGCCATAAGCACCGGGGAGCTGTTTTTT. Its protein product is CASSYPPQGFAISTGELFF. The genes are TRBV6-2 or TRBV6-3 and TRBJ2-2; tentative D call: TRBD1 (5 bases). The CDR3 is 19 amino acids. Trimming left V 3 bases short and J 4 bases short, with 24 bases between. Per the germline V gene, CDR1 is MNHEY and CDR2 is SVGEGT.

A word on this clonotype: At one end the junction does not follow the germline gene, possibly because of a read error. This chain connects TRBV28 to TRBJ2-7; possible D gene TRBD2, 6 bases. This CDR3 is built from 15 residues. The germline V gene encodes CDR1 MDHEN and CDR2 SYDVKM. This chain's CDR3 is CASTVVGSPTYEQYF. In DNA, the CDR3 is TGTGCCAGCACCGTCGTCGGGAGTCCTACCTACGAGCAGTATTTC.

The genes are TRBV5-1 and TRBJ2-7, with 8 bases identical to TRBD2. This CDR3 contains 15 residues. In germline, CDR1 is SGHRS, CDR2 YFSETQ. The trim removed 1 base at V and 2 bases at J, leaving 5 bases unmatched. The CDR3 region is CASSLIAGSAYEQYF. The CDR3, as DNA: TGCGCCAGCAGCTTGATAGCGGGATCAGCCTACGAGCAGTACTTC.

This clonotype has a handful of counts. The chain uses TRBV12-3 or TRBV12-4 and TRBJ2-3; a weak D match, TRBD2 (6 bases). The length of the CDR3 is 13 residues. With 8 bases removed from V and 4 bases from J, the gap between germline ends came to 13 bases. CDR3 DNA sequence: TGTGCCAGCCGTCCGGGAGCGGCAGATACGCAGTATTTT. It translates to CASRPGAADTQYF.